Each of the 32 T cell receptor beta chains below was sequenced from the same sample in a study of brain T cells in children with intractable seizures. Time point noted: blood from clinic visit 5 months post-surgery; TSC patient then seizure free. Assay: immunoSEQ multiplex PCR; the TCRdb copy retains only in-frame clones and omits some. The sample lists hundreds of thousands of clones, nearly 95% occurring once. The sample in question was peripheral blood, obtained less than 6 months after surgery. The receptor source for this set is a boy younger than two with tuberous sclerosis and intractable seizures.

CDR3 protein: CASSQMGGGPEAFF. CDR3 nucleotides: TGTGCCAGCAGCCAAATGGGGGGTGGCCCTGAAGCTTTCTTT. This chain connects TRBV3-1 (or the pseudogene TRBV3-2) to TRBJ1-1; tentative D call: TRBD1 (5 bases). Germline V gene sequence: CDR1 LGHDT, CDR2 YNNKEL (reference sequence). This CDR3 is 14 amino acids long. Between the trimmed V and J ends, which lost 2 bases and 6 bases, there was a span of 13 bases.

This clone was detected once. The chain combines TRBV9 with TRBJ1-6, with TRBD1 matching over 7 bases. CDR3 length: 16 residues. Germline-derived CDR1 and CDR2 are SGDLS and YYNGEE. J lost 4 bases, V lost 3 bases, and 7 bases had no gene match. For the CDR3, the DNA is TGTGCCAGCAGCGGAACCGGGACAGCTTATAATTCACCCCTCCACTTT. Its translation: CASSGTGTAYNSPLHF.

V usage is TRBV7-6 and J usage is TRBJ2-5; maybe TRBD1 (6 bases). Germline V gives CDR1 SGHVS, CDR2 FNYEAQ. The CDR3 sequence is 12 residues long. Trimming removed 3 bases at V and 5 bases at J, with 7 bases between. The chain's CDR3 is CASSLRGETQYF. CDR3 coding DNA: TGTGCCAGCAGCTTGAGGGGGGAGACCCAGTACTTC.

The chain recombines TRBV15 with TRBJ1-1, with D possibly TRBD1 on 5 matching bases. Trimming stripped 0 bases from V and 0 bases from J, with 8 bases between. CDR1 and CDR2 (germline): LNHNV, YYDKDF (reference sequence). The CDR3 is 15 amino acids. DNA for the CDR3: TGTGCCACCAGCAGAGATTCAGGGTTGAACACTGAAGCTTTCTTT. Encoded protein: CATSRDSGLNTEAFF.

The V call is TRBV2, the J call TRBJ2-5, with TRBD1 as a possible D gene (6 bases). The CDR3 is 14 amino acids. Germline V gene sequence: CDR1 SNHLY, CDR2 FYNNEI. V lost 10 bases and J lost 3, with 18 bases in between. The CDR3 protein is CAILSQGGEETQYF. The DNA of the CDR3 is TGTGCCATCCTCTCACAGGGCGGAGAAGAGACCCAGTACTTC.

The CDR3 DNA follows: TGTGCCAGCAGCGTAGAGGCAGGGAGAAGAAACACCATATATTTT. Protein: CASSVEAGRRNTIYF. The V and J genes are TRBV9 and TRBJ1-3; D is possibly TRBD1 (5 bases). CDR3 length equals 15 residues. The germline CDR1 and CDR2 sequences are SGDLS and YYNGEE. V shed 0 bases and J shed 5 bases, with 12 bases lying between them. Complete variable domain (other parts from reference TRBV9 and TRBJ1-3): DSGVTQTPKHLITATGQRVTLRCSPRSGDLSVYWYQQSLDQGLQFLIQYYNGEERAKGNILERFSAQQFPDLHSELNLSSLELGDSALYFCASSVEAGRRNTIYFGEGSWLTVV.

This clone was detected once. J is TRBJ1-1 and V is TRBV12-3 or TRBV12-4; the D gene is possibly TRBD1 (5 bases). This CDR3 region has 13 residues. The V and J ends lost 3 bases and 9 bases respectively, with 14 bases between them. In DNA form, the CDR3 reads TGTGCCAGCAGTTTGACAGAGCGATCTAAAGCTTTCTTT. Amino acid sequence: CASSLTERSKAFF.

The rearrangement links TRBV6-1 to TRBJ2-7; D is undetermined. CDR1 and CDR2 (germline): MNHNS, SASEGT. CDR3 size: 12 residues. The V end was cut by 6 bases, the J end by 0 bases, with 6 bases between. The CDR3 loop reads CASRTTSYEQYF. In DNA form, the CDR3 reads TGTGCCAGCAGAACAACCTCCTACGAGCAGTACTTC.

The chain employs TRBV14 and TRBJ2-7; D is unresolved. The CDR3 has 13 residues. V was trimmed by 4 bases and J by 3 bases, leaving 10 bases between them. The germline CDR1 and CDR2 sequences are SGHDN and FVKESK. The CDR3 protein is CASSLATVYEQYF. The CDR3 DNA reads as TGTGCCAGCAGCCTAGCTACGGTCTACGAGCAGTACTTC.

The chain uses TRBV6-5 and TRBJ2-1, with TRBD2 matching 10 bases. The CDR3 is made up of 15 amino acids. CDR1 and CDR2 from the germline V gene are MNHEY and SVGAGI. V was clipped by 6 bases and J by 4 bases; unmatched bases: 6. The DNA of the CDR3 is TGTGCCAGCAGATGGACTAGCGGCATTTACAATGAGCAGTTCTTC. This gives the protein CASRWTSGIYNEQFF.

The chain carries TRBV12-5 and TRBJ2-5; the match to TRBD2 covers 10 bases. V was pared by 0 bases and J by 1 base, with 11 bases of the junction left unmatched. Looked up from germline, CDR1 is LGHNT and CDR2 is FRNRAP. This CDR3 is 19 amino acids long. The chain's CDR3 is CASGLVGLLAGATQETQYF. For the CDR3, the DNA is TGTGCTAGTGGTTTGGTAGGCCTCCTAGCGGGAGCCACCCAAGAGACCCAGTACTTC. The full variable domain, with the rest looked up from reference TRBV12-5 and TRBJ2-5, is DARVTQTPRHKVTEMGQEVTMRCQPILGHNTVFWYRQTMMQGLELLAYFRNRAPLDDSGMPKDRFSAEMPDATLATLKIQPSEPRDSAVYFCASGLVGLLAGATQETQYFGPGTRLLVL.

The chain has TRBV5-1 and TRBJ2-1; perhaps TRBD2 as D (6 bases). The V end was cut by 3 bases, the J end by 9 bases, with 13 bases between. Germline assignment: CDR1 SGHRS and CDR2 YFSETQ. The CDR3 is 13 amino acids. The CDR3 region is CASSSGRGSEQFF. The DNA of the CDR3 is TGCGCCAGCAGCTCCGGACGGGGGAGTGAGCAGTTCTTC.

The J gene is TRBJ2-5, the V gene TRBV30; 8 nucleotides match TRBD2. Germline lookup yields CDR1 GTSNPN and CDR2 SVGIG (reference sequence). The CDR3 contains 14 residues. V gave up 0 bases and J gave up 5 bases; unmatched junction bases: 5. CDR3 sequence reads: CAWSVGLAGETQYF. CDR3 nucleotide sequence: TGTGCCTGGAGTGTCGGGCTAGCGGGTGAGACCCAGTACTTC.

The chain uses TRBV7-9 and TRBJ1-1; the match to TRBD1 covers 7 bases. The CDR3 is 16 residues long. Germline V CDR1 and CDR2: SEHNR, FQNEAQ (reference sequence). V was clipped by 2 bases and J by 0 bases; unmatched bases: 6. For the CDR3, the DNA is TGTGCCAGCAGCTTATCACGGGACAGCTTGAACACTGAAGCTTTCTTT. Amino acid sequence: CASSLSRDSLNTEAFF. Looking up the rest from reference TRBV7-9 and TRBJ1-1 gives the full variable domain: DTGVSQNPRHKITKRGQNVTFRCDPISEHNRLYWYRQTLGQGPEFLTYFQNEAQLEKSRLLSDRFSAERPKGSFSTLEIQRTEQGDSAMYLCASSLSRDSLNTEAFFGQGTRLTVV.

The V gene is TRBV12-3 or TRBV12-4, the J gene TRBJ1-1, with TRBD1 matching 10 bases. This CDR3 region has 13 residues. The junction had 1 base not matched to a gene; V was cut back by 3 bases and J by 6 bases. The CDR3 nucleotides are TGTGCCAGCAGTTTTGGACAGGGGGCTGAAGCTTTCTTT. This codes for CASSFGQGAEAFF.

This clone was seen only once. This rearrangement joins TRBV11-2 to TRBJ1-2; perhaps TRBD1 as D (5 bases). This CDR3 region has 13 residues. Between the trimmed V and J ends, which lost 0 bases and 5 bases, there was a span of 7 bases. From germline, CDR1 is SGHAT and CDR2 FQNNGV. The CDR3 is CASSLDGGYGYTF. The CDR3 DNA is TGTGCCAGCAGCTTAGATGGGGGGTATGGCTACACCTTC.

The chain couples TRBV6-4 to TRBJ1-1, with no clear D. This CDR3 region has 13 residues. CDR1 and CDR2 (germline): MRHNA, SNTAGT. V gave up 1 base and J gave up 10 bases, with 13 bases separating them. The CDR3 nucleotides read TGTGCCAGCAGTGACTTCCTCTGGTCGTCAGCTTTCTTT. Translated: CASSDFLWSSAFF.

This chain connects TRBV5-1 to TRBJ2-7; TRBD2 aligns across 13 bases. Trimming took 3 bases from V and 0 from J; bases not matched to a gene: 6. The germline V gene encodes CDR1 SGHRS and CDR2 YFSETQ. CDR3 length equals 17 residues. For the CDR3, the DNA is TGCGCCAGCAGCTCAGAGACTAGCGGGAGGAGCTCCTACGAGCAGTACTTC. Amino acids: CASSSETSGRSSYEQYF.

This clone was seen once. The J gene is TRBJ2-7, the V gene TRBV6-5, with D perhaps given as TRBD1 or TRBD2 (5 bases each). The CDR3 spans 14 residues. Trimming stripped 7 bases from V and 3 bases from J, with 16 bases between. From germline, CDR1 is MNHEY and CDR2 SVGAGI. CDR3 amino acids: CASTYRDGHYEQYF. CDR3 nucleotide sequence: TGTGCCAGCACCTACCGGGACGGACACTACGAGCAGTACTTC.

This chain links TRBV24-1 with TRBJ1-2; a possible D gene is TRBD1 (5 bases). This CDR3 comprises 14 residues. Germline assignment: CDR1 KGHDR and CDR2 SFDVKD. Trimming took 3 bases from V and 5 from J, leaving 12 bases between them. For the CDR3, the DNA is TGTGCCACCAGTGATAGTAACAGGTTATATGGCTACACCTTC. Translated, it gives CATSDSNRLYGYTF.

The CDR3 DNA is TGTGCCAGCAGCGGACGCTCCTATAATTCACCCCTCCACTTT. Residues: CASSGRSYNSPLHF. The chain carries TRBV7-2 and TRBJ1-6; D gene ambiguous. There are 14 residues in the CDR3. The germline gives CDR1 SGHTA, CDR2 FQGNSA. Trimming removed 5 bases at V and 0 bases at J, with 5 bases between.

The chain joins TRBV27 to TRBJ1-1; unclear D gene. The germline CDR1 and CDR2 sequences are MNHEY and SMNVEV (reference sequence). The CDR3 spans 14 residues. V shed 6 bases and J shed 1 base, with 12 bases lying between them. CDR3 protein: CASSPMPGNTEAFF. Here the CDR3 DNA reads TGTGCCAGCAGCCCTATGCCAGGGAACACTGAAGCTTTCTTT.

On this clone: The germline gene is not matched at one end of the junction; a read error may be the cause. The chain is built from TRBV30 and TRBJ1-2; D is uncertain. The length of the CDR3 is 11 residues. CDR1 GTSNPN and CDR2 SVGIG come from the germline V gene (reference sequence). CDR3 in amino acids: CASSQNDGYTF. The CDR3 bases are TGTGCCTCGAGTCAAAATGACGGCTACACCTTC.

The chain links TRBV6-4 to TRBJ2-3, with 11 bases fitting TRBD2. V shed 4 bases and J 3 bases; nucleotides not matched to a gene: 6. CDR3 size: 16 residues. Germline V CDR1 and CDR2: MRHNA, SNTAGT. The CDR3 bases are TGTGCCAGCAGTGTCTCTAGCGGGGGGACGACAGATACGCAGTATTTT. Protein: CASSVSSGGTTDTQYF.

This chain joins TRBV2 and TRBJ1-5, with a weak D call TRBD1 (6 bases). Germline V CDR1 and CDR2: SNHLY, FYNNEI. V shed 4 bases and J shed 4 bases, with 11 bases lying between them. The CDR3 covers 14 residues. The CDR3 region is CASSGVGGNQPQHF. In nucleotides, the CDR3 is TGTGCCAGCAGTGGTGTAGGGGGTAATCAGCCCCAGCATTTT.

This chain uses TRBV6-5 with TRBJ1-2, with D unclear. Germline CDR1 MNHEY, CDR2 SVGAGI. The V gene lost 0 bases and the J gene lost 4 bases, with 15 bases spanning the gap. The CDR3 is made up of 16 amino acids. CDR3 in amino acids: CASSYSFLATAYGYTF. The DNA for the CDR3 is TGTGCCAGCAGTTACTCATTCCTTGCGACGGCCTATGGCTACACCTTC.

The chain carries TRBV5-1 and TRBJ1-3, with 8 bases that match TRBD1. The CDR3 has 16 residues. Germline V CDR1 and CDR2: SGHRS, YFSETQ. After removal of 4 bases from V and 4 bases from J, the junction contained 10 bases not matched to a gene. The CDR3 sequence is CASSRSAGGSGNTIYF. In DNA, the CDR3 is TGCGCCAGCAGCCGGAGCGCAGGGGGCTCAGGAAACACCATATATTTT.

The chain employs TRBV9 and TRBJ2-1; 10 bases agree with TRBD2. V lost 1 base and J lost 8; bases outside the gene matches: 12. Germline CDR1 SGDLS, CDR2 YYNGEE. The CDR3 runs 17 residues. The CDR3 bases are TGTGCCAGCAGCGTATCCCGAACCCTAGCGGGAGTCTATGAGCAGTTCTTC. The encoded protein is CASSVSRTLAGVYEQFF.

The CDR3 region has the DNA TGCGCCAGCAGCCAAGATTGGCCGCGTGGCAATGAGCAGTTCTTC. As protein: CASSQDWPRGNEQFF. The rearrangement links TRBV4-1 to TRBJ2-1; no reliable D call. V was shortened by 0 bases and J by 6 bases, with 12 bases between the two germline ends. This CDR3 region has 15 residues. CDR1 MGHRA and CDR2 YSYEKL come from the germline V gene.

The genes are TRBV11-2 and TRBJ1-3, with D perhaps matching TRBD1 (5 bases). Germline CDR1 SGHAT, CDR2 FQNNGV. Trimming pared 1 base from V and 2 bases from J, leaving 9 bases between. The CDR3 is 15 residues long. The DNA for the CDR3 is TGTGCCAGCAGCTTAGGCGGGGCCCCTGGAAACACCATATATTTT. Its protein product is CASSLGGAPGNTIYF.

The chain couples TRBV27 to TRBJ1-6; 9 bases are a match to TRBD1. Per germline, CDR1 MNHEY and CDR2 SMNVEV (reference sequence). The CDR3 runs to 16 residues. The V gene end was trimmed by 7 bases and the J gene end by 6 bases; junction bases not matched to a gene: 10. CDR3 bases: TGTGCCAGCACCAACAGGGGGCCCACACCTAATTCACCCCTCCACTTT. Encoded protein: CASTNRGPTPNSPLHF.

Comments on this clone: Other DNA sequences in the sample encode the same CDR3. The rearrangement uses TRBV5-1 and TRBJ2-5, with D unresolved. The ends were cut back, 2 bases at V and 2 bases at J, with 4 bases in the middle. This CDR3 contains 12 residues. CDR1 is SGHRS and CDR2 is YFSETQ in the germline V gene. CDR3 sequence (DNA): TGCGCCAGCAGCTTAGAACAAGAGACCCAGTACTTC. Protein product: CASSLEQETQYF.